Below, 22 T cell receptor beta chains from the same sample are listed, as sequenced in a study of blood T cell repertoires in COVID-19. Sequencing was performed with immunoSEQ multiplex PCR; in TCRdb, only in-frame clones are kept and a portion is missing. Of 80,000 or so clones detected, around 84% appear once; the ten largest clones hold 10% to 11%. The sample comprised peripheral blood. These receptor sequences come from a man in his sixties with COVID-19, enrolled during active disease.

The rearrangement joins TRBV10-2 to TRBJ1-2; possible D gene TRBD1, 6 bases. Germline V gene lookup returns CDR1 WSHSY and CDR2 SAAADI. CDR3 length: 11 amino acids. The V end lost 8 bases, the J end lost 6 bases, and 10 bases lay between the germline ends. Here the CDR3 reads CASRTVNGYTF. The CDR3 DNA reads TGCGCCAGCCGGACAGTGAATGGCTACACCTTC.

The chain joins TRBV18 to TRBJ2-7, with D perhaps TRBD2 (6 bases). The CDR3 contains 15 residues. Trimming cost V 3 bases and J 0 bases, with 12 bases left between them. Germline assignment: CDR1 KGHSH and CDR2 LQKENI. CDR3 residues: CASSPGQGLSYEQYF. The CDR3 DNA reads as TGTGCCAGCTCACCTGGTCAGGGACTCTCCTACGAGCAGTACTTC.

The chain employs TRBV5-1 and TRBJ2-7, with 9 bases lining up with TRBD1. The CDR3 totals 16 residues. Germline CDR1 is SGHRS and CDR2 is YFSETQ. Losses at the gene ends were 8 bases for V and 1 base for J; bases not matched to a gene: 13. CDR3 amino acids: CASKETGTGRSYEQYF. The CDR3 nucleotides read TGCGCCAGTAAGGAAACCGGGACAGGGCGTTCCTACGAGCAGTACTTC.

This chain's CDR3 is CASSFSGQGAGKLFF. In DNA form, the CDR3 reads TGTGCCAGCAGTTTCTCGGGACAGGGGGCAGGAAAACTGTTTTTT. The rearrangement joins TRBV28 to TRBJ1-4; 12 bases map to TRBD1. This CDR3 is 15 amino acids long. Germline values: CDR1 MDHEN, CDR2 SYDVKM. V shed 3 bases, J shed 10 bases, and the junction held 6 bases outside the gene matches.

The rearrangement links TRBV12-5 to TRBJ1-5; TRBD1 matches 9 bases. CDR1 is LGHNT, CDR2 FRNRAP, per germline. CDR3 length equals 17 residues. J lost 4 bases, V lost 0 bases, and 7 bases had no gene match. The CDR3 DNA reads TGTGCTAGTGGTTTGGTCTGGGGACAGGGATATAATCAGCCCCAGCATTTT. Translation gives CASGLVWGQGYNQPQHF.

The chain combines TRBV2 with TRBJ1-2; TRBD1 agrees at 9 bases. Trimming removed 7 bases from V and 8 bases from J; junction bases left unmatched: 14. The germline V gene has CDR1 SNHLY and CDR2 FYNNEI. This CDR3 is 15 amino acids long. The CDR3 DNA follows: TGTGCCAGCACTGAGACGGACAGGGGAATCGGGGGCTACACCTTC. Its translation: CASTETDRGIGGYTF.

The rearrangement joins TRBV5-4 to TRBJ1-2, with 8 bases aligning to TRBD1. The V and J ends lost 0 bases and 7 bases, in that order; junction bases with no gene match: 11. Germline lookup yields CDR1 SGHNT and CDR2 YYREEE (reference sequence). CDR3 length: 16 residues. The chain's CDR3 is CASSLAGQADVGGYTF. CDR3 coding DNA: TGTGCCAGCAGCTTGGCGGGACAGGCCGATGTCGGTGGCTACACCTTC.

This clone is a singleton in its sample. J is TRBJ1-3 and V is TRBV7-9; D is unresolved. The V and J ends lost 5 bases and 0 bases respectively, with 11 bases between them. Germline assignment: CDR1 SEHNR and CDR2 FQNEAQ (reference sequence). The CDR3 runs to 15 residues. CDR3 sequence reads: CASSPTIHSGNTIYF. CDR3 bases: TGTGCCAGCAGCCCCACTATCCACTCTGGAAACACCATATATTTT. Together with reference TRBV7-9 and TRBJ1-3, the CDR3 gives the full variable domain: DTGVSQNPRHKITKRGQNVTFRCDPISEHNRLYWYRQTLGQGPEFLTYFQNEAQLEKSRLLSDRFSAERPKGSFSTLEIQRTEQGDSAMYLCASSPTIHSGNTIYFGEGSWLTVV.

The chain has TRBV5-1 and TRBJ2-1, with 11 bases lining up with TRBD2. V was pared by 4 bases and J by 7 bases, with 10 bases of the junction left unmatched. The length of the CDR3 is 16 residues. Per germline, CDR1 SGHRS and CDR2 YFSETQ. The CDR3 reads CASSHNVGLAENEQFF. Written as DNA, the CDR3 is TGCGCCAGCAGCCACAACGTGGGACTAGCGGAGAATGAGCAGTTCTTC.

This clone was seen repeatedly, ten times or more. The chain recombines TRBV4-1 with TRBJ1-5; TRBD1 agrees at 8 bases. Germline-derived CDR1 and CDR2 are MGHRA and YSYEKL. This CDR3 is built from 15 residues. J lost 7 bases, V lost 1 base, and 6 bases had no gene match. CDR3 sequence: CASSQVTGGPQPQHF. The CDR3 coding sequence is TGCGCCAGCAGCCAAGTAACAGGGGGGCCACAGCCCCAGCATTTT.

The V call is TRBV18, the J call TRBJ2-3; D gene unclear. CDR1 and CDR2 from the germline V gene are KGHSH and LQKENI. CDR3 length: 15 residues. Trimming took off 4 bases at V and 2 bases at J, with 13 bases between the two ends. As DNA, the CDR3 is TGTGCCAGCTCACGAAATACCGAGTTCACAGATACGCAGTATTTT. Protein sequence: CASSRNTEFTDTQYF.

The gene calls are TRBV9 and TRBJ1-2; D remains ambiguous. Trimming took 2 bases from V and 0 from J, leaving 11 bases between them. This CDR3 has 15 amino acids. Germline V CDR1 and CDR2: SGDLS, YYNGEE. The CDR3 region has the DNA TGTGCCAGCAGCGTTAACGCGGTCCCTAACTATGGCTACACCTTC. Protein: CASSVNAVPNYGYTF.

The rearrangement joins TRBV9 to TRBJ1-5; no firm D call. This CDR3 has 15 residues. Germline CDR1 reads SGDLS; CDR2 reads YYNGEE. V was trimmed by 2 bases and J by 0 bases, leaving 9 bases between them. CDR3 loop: CASSVRGNSNQPQHF. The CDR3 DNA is TGTGCCAGCAGCGTTCGGGGAAATAGCAATCAGCCCCAGCATTTT. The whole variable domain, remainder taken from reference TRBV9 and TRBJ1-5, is DSGVTQTPKHLITATGQRVTLRCSPRSGDLSVYWYQQSLDQGLQFLIQYYNGEERAKGNILERFSAQQFPDLHSELNLSSLELGDSALYFCASSVRGNSNQPQHFGDGTRLSIL.

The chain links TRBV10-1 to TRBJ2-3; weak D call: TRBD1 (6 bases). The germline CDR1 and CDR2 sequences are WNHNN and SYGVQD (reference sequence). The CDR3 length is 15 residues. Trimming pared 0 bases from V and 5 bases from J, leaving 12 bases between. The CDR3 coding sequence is TGCGCCAGCAGTGAGTCGGGGCAGGGGTTAGATACGCAGTATTTT. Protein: CASSESGQGLDTQYF.

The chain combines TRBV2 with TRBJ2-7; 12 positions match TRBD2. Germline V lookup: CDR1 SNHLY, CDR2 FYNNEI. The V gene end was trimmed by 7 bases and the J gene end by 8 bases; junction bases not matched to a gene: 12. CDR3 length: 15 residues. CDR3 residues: CASTQASGGASQQYF. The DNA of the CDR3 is TGTGCCAGCACTCAAGCTAGCGGGGGGGCTTCCCAGCAGTACTTC.

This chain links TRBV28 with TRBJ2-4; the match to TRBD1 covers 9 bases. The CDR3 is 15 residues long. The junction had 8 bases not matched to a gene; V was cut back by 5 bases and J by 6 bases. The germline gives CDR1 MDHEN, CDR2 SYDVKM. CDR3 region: CASSADRDRANIQYF. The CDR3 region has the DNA TGTGCCAGCAGTGCCGACCGGGACAGGGCAAACATTCAGTACTTC.

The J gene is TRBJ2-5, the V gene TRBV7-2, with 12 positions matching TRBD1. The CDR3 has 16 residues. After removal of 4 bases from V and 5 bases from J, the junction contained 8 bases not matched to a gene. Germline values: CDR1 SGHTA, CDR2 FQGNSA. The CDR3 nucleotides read TGTGCCAGCAGCTCCTACGGGACAGGGGGCGGGGAGACCCAGTACTTC. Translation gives CASSSYGTGGGETQYF.

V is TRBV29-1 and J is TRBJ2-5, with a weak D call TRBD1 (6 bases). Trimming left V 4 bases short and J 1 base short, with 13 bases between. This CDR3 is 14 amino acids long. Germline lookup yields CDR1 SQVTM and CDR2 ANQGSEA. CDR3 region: CSVAADSSQETQYF. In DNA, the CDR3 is TGCAGCGTTGCCGCGGACAGCTCCCAAGAGACCCAGTACTTC.

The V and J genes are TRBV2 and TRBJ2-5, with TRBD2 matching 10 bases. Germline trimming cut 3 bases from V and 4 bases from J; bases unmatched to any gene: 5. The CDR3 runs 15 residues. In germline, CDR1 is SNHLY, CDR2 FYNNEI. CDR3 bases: TGTGCCAGCAGTGATTCGGGACTAGCGAGAGAGACCCAGTACTTC. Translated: CASSDSGLARETQYF.

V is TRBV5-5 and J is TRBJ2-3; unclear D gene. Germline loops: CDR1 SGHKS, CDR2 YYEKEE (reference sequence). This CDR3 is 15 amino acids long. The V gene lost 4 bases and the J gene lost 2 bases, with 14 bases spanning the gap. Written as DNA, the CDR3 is TGTGCCAGCAGCATTACGACCGGAGCCACAGATACGCAGTATTTT. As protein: CASSITTGATDTQYF.

For the CDR3, the DNA is TGTGCCAGCAGTTTTGCCCGGGGGGCCCTCTCCTACGAGCAGTACTTC. Translating it yields CASSFARGALSYEQYF. This chain joins TRBV27 and TRBJ2-7, with D possibly being TRBD2 (7 bases). This CDR3 contains 16 residues. With 3 bases removed from V and 0 bases from J, the gap between germline ends came to 15 bases. Germline-derived CDR1 and CDR2 are MNHEY and SMNVEV (reference sequence).

In DNA form, the CDR3 reads TGCGCCAGCAGCGACAGGCACCTGGCTAGCTCCTACGAGCAGTACTTC. This codes for CASSDRHLASSYEQYF. J is TRBJ2-7 and V is TRBV10-2; D might be TRBD1 (6 bases). The V gene lost 6 bases and the J gene lost 0 bases, with 18 bases spanning the gap. From germline, CDR1 is WSHSY and CDR2 SAAADI. The CDR3 runs 16 residues.